These 10 T cell receptor beta chains were sequenced from one sample in a study of shared clonotypes between healthy human individuals. Clones were sequenced by immunoSEQ multiplex PCR, and TCRdb holds only the in-frame ones, with some missing. The table shows about 230,000 clones, with about 69% occurring only once. Material: memory CD4+ T cells sorted from blood. Indicated subset: CD45RA-negative fraction. These receptors were taken from a man younger than 45 in good health.

The chain links TRBV5-1 to TRBJ2-2; TRBD1 aligns across 7 bases. CDR3 length: 15 residues. Trimming took 7 bases from V and 8 from J; bases not matched to a gene: 14. Germline CDR1 reads SGHRS; CDR2 reads YFSETQ. CDR3 sequence: CASGDPQGFSGELFF. The DNA of the CDR3 is TGCGCCAGCGGAGACCCACAGGGGTTCTCTGGGGAGCTGTTTTTT.

This clone has only a few counts. This sequence joins TRBV18 and TRBJ2-5; weak D call: TRBD1 (5 bases). Per the germline V gene, CDR1 is KGHSH and CDR2 is LQKENI. Trimming cost V 5 bases and J 4 bases, with 8 bases left between them. The CDR3 runs 12 residues. This CDR3 is CASSDSSETQYF. CDR3 DNA: TGTGCCAGCTCAGACAGCTCAGAGACCCAGTACTTC.

The V call is TRBV7-3, the J call TRBJ2-7, with D perhaps matching TRBD1 (6 bases). Germline V gives CDR1 SGHTA, CDR2 FQGTGA. This CDR3 has 17 amino acids. V was clipped by 10 bases and J by 2 bases, with 27 bases between them. The CDR3 loop is CATPPAPSTGEPYEQYF. CDR3 nucleotide sequence: TGTGCCACCCCCCCGGCCCCCTCGACAGGCGAACCCTACGAGCAGTACTTC.

The chain uses TRBV7-9 and TRBJ2-7, with D possibly TRBD2 on 5 matching bases. CDR3 size: 11 residues. Deletions cut 6 bases from V and 5 bases from J, with 8 bases between. CDR1 is SEHNR, CDR2 FQNEAQ, per germline (reference sequence). The CDR3 loop is CASSFGDEQYF. The CDR3 DNA reads TGTGCCAGCAGTTTCGGGGACGAGCAGTACTTC.

This chain connects TRBV19 to TRBJ1-4, with no clear D. CDR3 length: 15 amino acids. Germline assignment: CDR1 LNHDA and CDR2 SQIVND (reference sequence). Trimming cost V 0 bases and J 6 bases, with 11 bases left between them. The CDR3 is CASSIDRGADEKLFF. CDR3 in DNA: TGTGCCAGTAGTATAGATCGTGGAGCCGATGAAAAACTGTTTTTT.

The genes are TRBV4-1 and TRBJ1-2; TRBD1 matches at 7 bases. This CDR3 contains 14 residues. The junction had 9 bases not matched to a gene; V was cut back by 0 bases and J by 11 bases. Germline CDR1 is MGHRA and CDR2 is YSYEKL. CDR3 nucleotides: TGCGCCAGCAGCCAAGAGGGACAGCTGCCCTTGTACACCTTC. It codes for CASSQEGQLPLYTF.

The chain employs TRBV7-3 and TRBJ2-1; 7 positions match TRBD1. CDR1 and CDR2 from the germline V gene are SGHTA and FQGTGA. This CDR3 comprises 15 residues. Losses at the gene ends were 5 bases for V and 4 bases for J; bases not matched to a gene: 8. The CDR3 nucleotides are TGTGCCAGCAGCATAGCCGGGACAGATTACAATGAGCAGTTCTTC. Amino acid sequence: CASSIAGTDYNEQFF.

The chain recombines TRBV14 with TRBJ2-1; TRBD1 is a possible D gene (5 bases). In germline, CDR1 is SGHDN, CDR2 FVKESK. CDR3 size: 14 residues. V lost 1 base and J 10 bases, leaving 14 bases between the germline ends. The CDR3 DNA reads as TGTGCCAGCAGCCAAGTCGCCCGGACAATGGAGCAGTTCTTC. The encoded protein is CASSQVARTMEQFF.

The V and J genes are TRBV7-3 and TRBJ2-7; either TRBD1 or TRBD2 may supply D (5 bases each). Trimming shortened V by 7 bases and J by 4 bases, and 14 bases separated the two germline ends. Germline CDR1 and CDR2: SGHTA and FQGTGA. The CDR3 contains 13 residues. CDR3 sequence: CASIPWGFYEQYF. CDR3 coding DNA: TGTGCCAGCATCCCTTGGGGGTTTTACGAGCAGTACTTC. Full variable domain (rest looked up from reference TRBV7-3 and TRBJ2-7): GAGVSQTPSNKVTEKGKYVELRCDPISGHTALYWYRQSLGQGPEFLIYFQGTGAADDSGLPNDRFFAVRPEGSVSTLKIQRTERGDSAVYLCASIPWGFYEQYFGPGTRLTVT.

This clone was counted only a few times. In nucleotides, the CDR3 is TGCAGCGTTACACAGGGGGCTGGAAACACCATATATTTT. This gives the protein CSVTQGAGNTIYF. The chain employs TRBV29-1 and TRBJ1-3; 8 bases line up with TRBD1. This CDR3 region has 13 residues. The V gene's germline CDR1 is SQVTM and CDR2 ANQGSEA. After removal of 5 bases from V and 2 bases from J, the junction contained 2 bases not matched to a gene.